Shown below are 21 T cell receptor beta chains from a single sample sequenced in a study of blood T cell repertoires in COVID-19. Clones were read by immunoSEQ multiplex PCR, and TCRdb kept only the in-frame ones, dropping some. The sample lists about 69,000 clones, less than 90% occurring once. Sequenced input: peripheral blood. These receptors originate from a man older than 75 with acute or convalescent COVID-19.

The rearrangement links TRBV11-3 to TRBJ2-1; no reliable D call. The CDR3 is 11 residues long. V gave up 5 bases and J gave up 15 bases, with 14 bases separating them. CDR1 is SGHNT, CDR2 YENEEA, per germline. The CDR3 DNA reads TGTGCCAGCAGCCCGGGTCGGCGGCTGTTCTTC. It specifies CASSPGRRLFF.

This chain uses TRBV24-1 with TRBJ2-7; D uncertain. Germline-derived CDR1 and CDR2 are KGHDR and SFDVKD. The length of the CDR3 is 13 residues. V was cut by 4 bases and J by 3 bases, with 9 bases left in between. The CDR3 loop is CATSEQAGYEQYF. The CDR3, as DNA: TGTGCCACCAGTGAGCAGGCTGGCTACGAGCAGTACTTC.

The sample holds a few counts of this clone. The chain has TRBV5-6 and TRBJ1-4; no firm D call. This CDR3 contains 15 residues. Germline V gene lookup returns CDR1 SGHDT and CDR2 YYEEEE. Between the trimmed V and J ends, which lost 0 bases and 5 bases, there was a span of 11 bases. Written as DNA, the CDR3 is TGTGCCAGCAGCTTGGTCGGGAGCCCGAATGAAAAACTGTTTTTT. Protein sequence: CASSLVGSPNEKLFF.

This chain connects TRBV7-9 to TRBJ1-2, with D unclear. V was clipped by 5 bases and J by 5 bases, with 21 bases between them. Germline values: CDR1 SEHNR, CDR2 FQNEAQ (reference sequence). The CDR3 has 16 residues. For the CDR3, the DNA is TGTGCCAGCAGCACACAGAAGAGCGAGGGATCGTATGGCTACACCTTC. Protein: CASSTQKSEGSYGYTF.

The genes are TRBV14 and TRBJ2-7; D is undetermined. The CDR3 consists of 13 residues. CDR1 SGHDN and CDR2 FVKESK come from the germline V gene. Trimming took 0 bases from V and 4 from J, leaving 7 bases between them. The CDR3 sequence is CASSQDIAYEQYF. CDR3 DNA sequence: TGTGCCAGCAGCCAAGATATCGCGTACGAGCAGTACTTC. Supplemented by reference TRBV14 and TRBJ2-7, the full variable domain reads EAGVTQFPSHSVIEKGQTVTLRCDPISGHDNLYWYRRVMGKEIKFLLHFVKESKQDESGMPNNRFLAERTGGTYSTLKVQPAELEDSGVYFCASSQDIAYEQYFGPGTRLTVT.

This chain connects TRBV30 to TRBJ1-2, with D perhaps TRBD1 (6 bases). The germline CDR1 and CDR2 sequences are GTSNPN and SVGIG (reference sequence). The V end lost 2 bases, the J end lost 5 bases, and 15 bases lay between the germline ends. This CDR3 has 14 amino acids. In DNA form, the CDR3 reads TGTGCCTGGAGTCCGCTGGGGGCGCGGTATGGCTACACCTTC. This gives the protein CAWSPLGARYGYTF.

The CDR3 is CATSEPRDSSRGEQFF. The DNA for the CDR3 is TGTGCCACCAGTGAGCCCCGGGACTCAAGCCGGGGTGAGCAGTTCTTC. This chain joins TRBV24-1 and TRBJ2-1; possible D gene TRBD2, 6 bases. Germline CDR1 is KGHDR and CDR2 is SFDVKD. V was cut by 4 bases and J by 9 bases, with 21 bases left in between. The CDR3 has 16 amino acids.

This clone was observed a single time. The rearrangement links TRBV5-1 to TRBJ2-7, with D possibly TRBD1 on 5 matching bases. V was shortened by 4 bases and J by 2 bases, with 10 bases between the two germline ends. The CDR3 totals 13 residues. In germline, CDR1 is SGHRS, CDR2 YFSETQ. CDR3 amino acids: CASSPQAPYEQYF. Written as DNA, the CDR3 is TGCGCCAGCAGCCCACAGGCCCCCTACGAGCAGTACTTC.

A few counts support this clone. The chain combines TRBV7-2 with TRBJ2-7, with 7 positions matching TRBD1. CDR1 is SGHTA, CDR2 FQGNSA, per germline. J lost 3 bases, V lost 11 bases, and 4 bases had no gene match. This CDR3 has 11 amino acids. In DNA form, the CDR3 reads TGTGCCTCGGGACAGAGCTACGAGCAGTACTTC. Translated, it gives CASGQSYEQYF.

This sequence joins TRBV11-2 and TRBJ2-1, with 9 bases identical to TRBD2. This CDR3 is 14 amino acids long. Losses at the gene ends were 4 bases for V and 5 bases for J; bases not matched to a gene: 3. From germline, CDR1 is SGHAT and CDR2 FQNNGV. CDR3 sequence: CASSSREGHNEQFF. The CDR3 DNA reads as TGTGCCAGCAGCTCGCGGGAGGGCCACAATGAGCAGTTCTTC.

The J gene is TRBJ2-4, the V gene TRBV30; 12 nucleotides match TRBD2. Germline values: CDR1 GTSNPN, CDR2 SVGIG (reference sequence). V shed 2 bases and J 8 bases; nucleotides not matched to a gene: 4. The CDR3 length is 14 residues. CDR3 protein: CAWSPTSGRYIQYF. The DNA for the CDR3 is TGTGCCTGGAGTCCTACTAGCGGGAGGTACATTCAGTACTTC.

This rearrangement joins TRBV6-1 to TRBJ1-1, with 7 positions matching TRBD1. The CDR3 loop spans 15 amino acids. Germline V gives CDR1 MNHNS, CDR2 SASEGT. V shed 1 base and J 3 bases; nucleotides not matched to a gene: 5. The CDR3 loop is CASSEGQGGYTEAFF. CDR3 DNA sequence: TGTGCCAGCAGTGAAGGACAGGGTGGATACACTGAAGCTTTCTTT.

This clone was picked up a small number of times. CDR3 DNA sequence: TGTGCCAGCAGCCAAGTCCTAGCGGGAGCTTACGAGCAGTACTTC. It is translated as CASSQVLAGAYEQYF. The V gene is TRBV3-1 (or the pseudogene TRBV3-2), the J gene TRBJ2-7; TRBD2 matches 10 bases. J gave up 4 bases and V 1 base, and 4 bases lay outside the gene matches. The germline V gene encodes CDR1 LGHDT and CDR2 YNNKEL (reference sequence). The CDR3 extends over 15 amino acids.

This clone occurred once. The chain's CDR3 is CASSPWTGTGEKLFF. CDR3 sequence (DNA): TGTGCCAGCAGCCCATGGACAGGGACTGGTGAAAAACTGTTTTTT. This chain links TRBV3-1 (or the pseudogene TRBV3-2) with TRBJ1-4, with 8 nucleotides matching TRBD1. With 4 bases clipped from V and 7 bases from J, the junction kept 8 bases outside the gene matches. The germline V gene has CDR1 LGHDT and CDR2 YNNKEL (reference sequence). This CDR3 region has 15 residues.

This sequence joins TRBV5-1 and TRBJ1-2, with 8 bases that match TRBD1. Germline-derived CDR1 and CDR2 are SGHRS and YFSETQ. The CDR3 totals 14 residues. The trim removed 2 bases at V and 5 bases at J, leaving 5 bases unmatched. CDR3 loop: CASSFGQGPYGYTF. The CDR3 DNA sequence: TGCGCCAGCAGCTTCGGACAGGGCCCGTATGGCTACACCTTC.

The rearrangement uses TRBV6-5 and TRBJ1-2; no clear D. CDR3 size: 13 residues. Germline loops: CDR1 MNHEY, CDR2 SVGAGI. V was shortened by 5 bases and J by 0 bases, with 7 bases between the two germline ends. The CDR3 DNA reads as TGTGCCAGCAGTCGCGCGGCTAACTATGGCTACACCTTC. It yields the protein CASSRAANYGYTF.

V gene TRBV7-8 combines with J gene TRBJ2-6; the match to TRBD1 covers 7 bases. CDR1 and CDR2 from the germline V gene are SGHVS and FQNEAQ. The J segment lost 4 bases and the V segment lost 4 bases, leaving 13 bases of the junction unmatched. The CDR3 totals 18 residues. The CDR3 DNA is TGTGCCAGCAGCTATAGTTGGGGACAGCTAAACGGGGCCAACGTCCTGACTTTC. Protein: CASSYSWGQLNGANVLTF.

The V call is TRBV30, the J call TRBJ2-3, with D perhaps matching TRBD2 (6 bases). Germline V lookup: CDR1 GTSNPN, CDR2 SVGIG (reference sequence). The CDR3 is 12 residues long. The V end was cut by 0 bases, the J end by 5 bases, with 6 bases between. This chain's CDR3 is CAWSVGGDTQYF. DNA of the CDR3: TGTGCCTGGAGTGTGGGAGGAGATACGCAGTATTTT.

The rearrangement uses TRBV19 and TRBJ1-2; 7 bases line up with TRBD1. This CDR3 comprises 15 residues. CDR1 and CDR2 (germline): LNHDA, SQIVND (reference sequence). The junction had 13 bases not matched to a gene; V was cut back by 9 bases and J by 3 bases. CDR3 in DNA: TGTGCCAGCCACCCACCGGACAGGTTATACTATGGCTACACCTTC. Translating it yields CASHPPDRLYYGYTF.

The chain combines TRBV19 with TRBJ1-1; 8 bases are a match to TRBD1. V dropped 6 bases and J dropped 1; count of bases not matched to a gene: 4. Germline lookup yields CDR1 LNHDA and CDR2 SQIVND (reference sequence). The CDR3 is made up of 14 amino acids. The CDR3: CASRIQGGNTEAFF. The DNA for the CDR3 is TGTGCCAGTAGGATACAGGGGGGGAACACTGAAGCTTTCTTT.

J is TRBJ2-3 and V is TRBV7-2, with 8 bases that match TRBD2. CDR1 SGHTA and CDR2 FQGNSA come from the germline V gene. This CDR3 has 15 amino acids. V shed 2 bases, J shed 1 base, and the junction held 2 bases outside the gene matches. In nucleotides, the CDR3 is TGTGCCAGCAGCTTAATTAGCGGGGGCACAGATACGCAGTATTTT. It translates to CASSLISGGTDTQYF.